Listed below are T cell receptor beta chains from one sample, sequenced in a study of CD8 T cells in Susac syndrome. One entry per CDR3 protein results from TCRdb running MiXCR on the immunoSEQ multiplex PCR reads. Of about 20,000 distinct CDR3 sequences detected, more than 85% appear once; the ten largest clones hold 0.27%. The sequencing input was CD8+ T cells from PBMCs. The source of these receptors is a human donor in good health. Each CDR3 is given with its conserved first and last residue. D genes are given only for firm matches. Some rows have no size entry. The others give once, few or many, or a class for an expanded clone.

>TRBD1|TRBJ2-7|-|TRBV7-9
CAVPRTGGNEQYF
TGTGCCGTGCCTCGGACAGGGGGCAACGAGCAGTACTTC
>-|TRBJ1-2|-|TRBV5-4
CASSLQVRDGYTF
TGTGCCAGCAGCTTACAGGTCCGTGATGGCTACACCTTC
>-|TRBJ1-5|-|TRBV2
CASSDLQGDQPQHF
TGTGCCAGCTCCGATCTCCAGGGCGATCAGCCCCAGCATTTT
>-|TRBJ1-1|-|TRBV7-9
CASSSSQRGSLNTEAFF
TGTGCCAGCAGCTCAAGCCAGCGGGGCAGCTTGAACACTGAAGCTTTCTTT
>-|TRBJ2-5|-|TRBV15
CATSRDRGVSGETQYF
TGTGCCACCAGCAGAGATAGGGGTGTCAGCGGAGAGACCCAGTACTTC
>TRBD1|TRBJ2-1|-|TRBV14
CASSPYKSTGEDEQFF
TGTGCCAGCAGCCCCTACAAGTCTACAGGGGAAGATGAGCAGTTCTTC
>TRBD1|TRBJ1-1|-|TRBV20-1
CSARRTGGLYTEAFF
TGCAGTGCTAGACGGACAGGGGGCCTTTACACTGAAGCTTTCTTT
>-|TRBJ1-1|-|TRBV9
CASSEGGNTEAFF
TGTGCCAGCAGCGAGGGTGGGAACACTGAAGCTTTCTTT
>TRBD2|TRBJ2-1|-|TRBV29-1
CSVRGGSSYNEQFF
TGCAGCGTTCGCGGGGGGAGCTCCTACAATGAGCAGTTCTTC
>-|TRBJ2-1|-|TRBV4-3
CASSQAVGSYNEQFF
TGCGCCAGCAGCCAAGCCGTTGGCTCCTACAATGAGCAGTTCTTC
>TRBD1|TRBJ1-1|-|TRBV19
CASRSWGQGNTEAFF
TGTGCCAGTAGAAGTTGGGGACAGGGAAACACTGAAGCTTTCTTT
>-|TRBJ2-1|-|TRBV6-2/TRBV6-3
CASSYSDRDEQFF
TGTGCCAGCAGTTACTCGGACAGAGATGAGCAGTTCTTC
>-|TRBJ1-1|once|TRBV19
CASSIGVIARNTEAFF
TGTGCCAGTAGTATAGGAGTCATAGCAAGGAACACTGAAGCTTTCTTT
>-|TRBJ2-3|-|TRBV2
CASSEDPSPRDTQYF
TGTGCCAGCAGTGAGGATCCTAGCCCACGAGATACGCAGTATTTT
>-|TRBJ2-1|-|TRBV4-1
CASSQVGGFGFNEQFF
TGCGCCAGCAGCCAAGTGGGGGGATTTGGATTTAATGAGCAGTTCTTC
>TRBD1|TRBJ1-1|-|TRBV7-9
CASSPRTGERMNTEAFF
TGTGCCAGCAGCCCCCGGACAGGGGAGAGGATGAACACTGAAGCTTTCTTT
>-|TRBJ2-7|-|TRBV11-2
CASSFPGAGYEQYF
TGTGCCAGCAGCTTTCCAGGGGCTGGTTACGAGCAGTACTTC
>TRBD1|TRBJ1-5|once|TRBV19
CASRTGGSQPQHF
TGTGCCAGCAGGACAGGGGGCTCTCAGCCCCAGCATTTT
>-|TRBJ2-7|-|TRBV6-5
CASSRRDTFYEQYF
TGTGCCAGCAGTCGCCGGGACACGTTTTACGAGCAGTACTTC
>-|TRBJ2-7|-|TRBV19
CASSIAPAGDYEQYF
TGTGCCAGTAGTATCGCCCCAGCGGGCGACTACGAGCAGTACTTC
>TRBD2|TRBJ2-7|-|TRBV20-1
CSASITSGGPYEQYF
TGCAGTGCTAGTATTACTAGCGGGGGCCCCTACGAGCAGTACTTC
>-|TRBJ2-7|-|TRBV2
CASIGNSYEQYF
TGTGCCAGCATAGGAAACTCCTACGAGCAGTACTTC
>-|TRBJ2-1|-|TRBV7-9
CASTPKEGSYNEQFF
TGTGCCAGCACCCCCAAGGAGGGTTCCTACAATGAGCAGTTCTTC
>-|TRBJ1-3|once|TRBV9
CASSVREPRFGNTIYF
TGTGCCAGCAGCGTAAGGGAGCCTCGATTCGGAAACACCATATATTTT
>-|TRBJ1-1|-|TRBV7-9
CASSLSSGSGTEAFF
TGTGCCAGCAGCTTATCCTCAGGGTCGGGGACTGAAGCTTTCTTT
>-|TRBJ2-7|-|TRBV25-1
CASAGQRWYEQYF
TGTGCCAGCGCGGGACAGAGATGGTACGAGCAGTACTTC
>-|TRBJ1-6|-|TRBV27
CASSLRRNSYNSPLHF
TGTGCCAGCAGTTTACGCAGAAACTCCTATAATTCACCCCTCCACTTT
>-|TRBJ2-2|-|TRBV15
CATSIGGTNTGELFF
TGTGCCACCAGCATCGGGGGCACGAACACCGGGGAGCTGTTTTTT
>-|TRBJ1-5|-|TRBV20-1
CSARPLLDTQGQPQHF
TGCAGTGCGCGGCCCCTCCTGGACACACAGGGTCAGCCCCAGCATTTT
>-|TRBJ1-2|-|TRBV4-3
CASSQVQGANYGYTF
TGCGCCAGCAGCCAAGTCCAGGGAGCTAACTATGGCTACACCTTC
>-|TRBJ2-1|-|TRBV5-4
CASSPALGHEQFF
TGTGCCAGCAGCCCGGCATTAGGGCATGAGCAGTTCTTC
>-|TRBJ2-7|-|TRBV6-5
CASSYSRGAYEQYF
TGTGCCAGCAGTTACTCGCGCGGGGCCTACGAGCAGTACTTC
>TRBD1|TRBJ1-1|-|TRBV4-1
CASSQERGDRRRGAFF
TGCGCCAGCAGCCAAGAGAGGGGGGACAGGCGGCGGGGAGCTTTCTTT
>-|TRBJ1-4|once|TRBV5-5
CASRTTGVNEKLFF
TGTGCCAGCAGGACGACGGGGGTTAATGAAAAACTGTTTTTT
>-|TRBJ2-7|-|TRBV21-1
CASSHTPGDRGFQFCVNEQYF
TGTGCCAGCAGCCACACCCCAGGAGACAGGGGATTTCAGTTCTGCGTTAACGAGCAGTACTTC
>TRBD2|TRBJ2-5|-|TRBV7-8
CASSPRLAGAQETQYF
TGTGCCAGCAGCCCCCGGCTAGCGGGGGCCCAAGAGACCCAGTACTTC
>-|TRBJ1-5|once|TRBV6-5
CASSAFGGREPQHF
TGTGCCAGCAGTGCGTTTGGGGGAAGGGAGCCCCAGCATTTT
>TRBD1|TRBJ2-5|-|TRBV6-2/TRBV6-3
CASSYSRGLGQKEETQYF
TGTGCCAGCAGTTACTCGAGGGGGCTGGGACAGAAAGAAGAGACCCAGTACTTC
>-|TRBJ2-1|-|TRBV11-2
CASRRSHNEQFF
TGTGCCAGCAGACGATCCCACAATGAGCAGTTCTTC
>-|TRBJ1-1|-|TRBV6-6
CASSSSGYMNTEAFF
TGTGCCAGCAGTTCCTCAGGTTACATGAACACTGAAGCTTTCTTT
>-|TRBJ2-7|-|TRBV7-9
CASSRAVSSYEQYF
TGTGCCAGCAGTCGAGCGGTGAGCTCCTACGAGCAGTACTTC
>TRBD1|TRBJ2-6|-|TRBV10-2
CASSGPDRRSFSGANVLTF
TGCGCCAGCAGTGGACCGGACAGGAGGTCATTCTCTGGGGCCAACGTCCTGACTTTC
>-|TRBJ2-1|-|TRBV29-1
CSALGGNLYNEQFF
TGCAGCGCTCTAGGGGGAAACCTCTACAATGAGCAGTTCTTC
>TRBD1|TRBJ2-1|-|TRBV6-1
CASSGQGIDEQFF
TGTGCCAGCAGTGGACAGGGAATCGATGAGCAGTTCTTC
>-|TRBJ2-3|-|TRBV7-2
CASSLEGWGPGDTQYF
TGTGCCAGCAGCTTAGAGGGTTGGGGGCCGGGAGATACGCAGTATTTT
>-|TRBJ2-2|-|TRBV20-1
CSARDGGSRELFF
TGCAGTGCTAGAGATGGGGGTTCCAGGGAGCTGTTTTTT
>TRBD2|TRBJ2-1|once|TRBV12-3/TRBV12-4
CASTQTSGGYNEQFF
TGTGCCAGCACCCAAACTAGCGGGGGGTACAATGAGCAGTTCTTC
>-|TRBJ1-1|once|TRBV29-1
CSVRRGPGAFF
TGCAGCGTTAGACGGGGACCGGGAGCTTTCTTT
>-|TRBJ1-1|-|TRBV20-1
CSAPRGNTEAFF
TGCAGTGCTCCCAGGGGGAACACTGAAGCTTTCTTT
>-|TRBJ1-1|-|TRBV12-3/TRBV12-4
CASSYSRNTEAFF
TGTGCCAGCAGTTATAGCAGGAACACTGAAGCTTTCTTT
>TRBD2|TRBJ2-3|-|TRBV5-4
CASSLRASGGRYADTQYF
TGTGCCAGCAGCTTGCGGGCTAGCGGGGGGAGGTATGCAGATACGCAGTATTTT
>-|TRBJ2-7|once|TRBV5-4
CASSLGGVPYEQYF
TGTGCCAGCAGCTTGGGCGGGGTCCCCTACGAGCAGTACTTC
>TRBD1|TRBJ2-7|-|TRBV29-1
CSVTPGQGLSSYEQYF
TGCAGCGTCACCCCGGGACAGGGGCTGAGCTCCTACGAGCAGTACTTC